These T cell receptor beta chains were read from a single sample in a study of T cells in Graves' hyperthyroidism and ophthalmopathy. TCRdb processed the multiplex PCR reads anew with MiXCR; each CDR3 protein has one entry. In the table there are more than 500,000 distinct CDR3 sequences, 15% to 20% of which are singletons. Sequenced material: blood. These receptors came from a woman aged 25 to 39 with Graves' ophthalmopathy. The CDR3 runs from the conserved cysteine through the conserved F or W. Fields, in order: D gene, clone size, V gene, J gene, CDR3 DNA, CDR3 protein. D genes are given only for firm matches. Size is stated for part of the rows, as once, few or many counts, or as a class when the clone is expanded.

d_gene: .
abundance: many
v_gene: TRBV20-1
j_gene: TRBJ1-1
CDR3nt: TGCAGTGCTGGTAAAGCTTTCTTT
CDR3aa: CSAGKAFF

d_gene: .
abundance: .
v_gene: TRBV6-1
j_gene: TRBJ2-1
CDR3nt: TGTGCCAGCAGTGGTAACGCAATCAATGAGCAGTTCTTC
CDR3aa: CASSGNAINEQFF

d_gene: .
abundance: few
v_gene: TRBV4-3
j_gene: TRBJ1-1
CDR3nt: TGCGCCAGCAGCCAAGACCGGGCCTTGAACACTGAAGCTTTCTTT
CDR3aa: CASSQDRALNTEAFF

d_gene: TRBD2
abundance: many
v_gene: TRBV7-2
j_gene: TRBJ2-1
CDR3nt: TGTGCCAGCAGCCCCCAGAGCGGGAGCCCGGTGGATGAGCAGTTCTTC
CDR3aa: CASSPQSGSPVDEQFF

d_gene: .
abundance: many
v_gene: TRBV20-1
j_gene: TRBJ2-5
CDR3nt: TGCAGTGCTAGCACGGGACCCATTTTGGGGACCCAGTACTTC
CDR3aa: CSASTGPILGTQYF

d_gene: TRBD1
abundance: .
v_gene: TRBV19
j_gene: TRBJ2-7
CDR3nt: TGTGCCAGTAGTCCCGCCCAGGGGGCTGGTTACGAGCAGTACTTC
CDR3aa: CASSPAQGAGYEQYF

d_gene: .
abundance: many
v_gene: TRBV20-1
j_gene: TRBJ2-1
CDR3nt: TGCAGTGCTAGAGATCCAGGGGAAAGGGACAATGAGCAGTTCTTC
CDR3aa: CSARDPGERDNEQFF

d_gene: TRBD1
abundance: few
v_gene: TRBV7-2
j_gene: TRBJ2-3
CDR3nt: TGTGCCAGCAGCCCGGGACAGCACACAGATACGCAGTATTTT
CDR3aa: CASSPGQHTDTQYF

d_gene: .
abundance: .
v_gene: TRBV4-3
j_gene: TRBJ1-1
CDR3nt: TGCGCCAGCAGCCAAGCGGTACGGGGGGTTAACACTGAAGCTTTCTTT
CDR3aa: CASSQAVRGVNTEAFF

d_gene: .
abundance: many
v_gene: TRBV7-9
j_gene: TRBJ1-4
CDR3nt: TGTGCCAGCAGCTCGGACGGAGCGGGACATGAAAAACTGTTTTTT
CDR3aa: CASSSDGAGHEKLFF

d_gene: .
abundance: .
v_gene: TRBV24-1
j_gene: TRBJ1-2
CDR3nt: TGTGCCACCAGTGACTTGGACGGTGAGATTTATGGCTACACCTTC
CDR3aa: CATSDLDGEIYGYTF

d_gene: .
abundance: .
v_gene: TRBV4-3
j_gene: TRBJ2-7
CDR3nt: TGCGCCAGCAGCCAAGAAATAGCGACAGTGTACGAGCAGTACTTC
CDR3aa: CASSQEIATVYEQYF

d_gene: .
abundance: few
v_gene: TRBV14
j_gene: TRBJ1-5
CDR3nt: TGTGCCAGCAGCCAAGAGTTCTGGCCCAGAGGTCAGCCCCAGCATTTT
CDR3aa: CASSQEFWPRGQPQHF

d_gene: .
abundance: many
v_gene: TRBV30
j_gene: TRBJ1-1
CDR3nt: TGTGCCTGGAATTCACGGGTCTTT
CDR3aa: CAWNSRVF

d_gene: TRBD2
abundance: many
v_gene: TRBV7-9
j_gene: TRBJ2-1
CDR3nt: TGTGCCAGCAGCGTTCTTAGCGGGAGCTACAATGAGCAGTTCTTC
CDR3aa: CASSVLSGSYNEQFF